This T cell receptor (beta chain) was obtained from a study of cytomegalovirus exposure and HLA in healthy donors. This CDR3 has 15 residues. Per the germline V gene, CDR1 is KGHSH and CDR2 is LQKENI. General study findings and limits: A later analysis linked a missense variant in DCLRE1C to the trimming of TCR beta V and J genes. Across donors, presence/absence analyses took sequencing depth to be roughly uniform. Researchers counted around 150 TCR beta chains as cytomegalovirus-associated. While the bulk of TCR sequences proved rare, some public TCRs turned up in many donors.

60 Vbeta and 13 Jbeta primers were used in PCR. Sequencing used immunoSEQ multiplex PCR; TCRdb keeps in-frame clones, though not all of them. The listing contains more than 130,000 clones. Worth noting for this clone: The antigen remains unidentified. At one of its ends the junction is not consistent with the germline gene, which may arise from a read error.

The chain recombines TRBV18 with TRBJ2-5; 7 bases match TRBD1. The sample consisted of PBMCs. This sequence was found in a man aged 40-50 years in good health and CMV-seronegative. CDR3 sequence reads: CASSPPMTGQGTQYF. The CDR3 DNA reads TGTGCCAGCTCACCACCGATGACAGGGCAAGGGACCCAGTACTTC.